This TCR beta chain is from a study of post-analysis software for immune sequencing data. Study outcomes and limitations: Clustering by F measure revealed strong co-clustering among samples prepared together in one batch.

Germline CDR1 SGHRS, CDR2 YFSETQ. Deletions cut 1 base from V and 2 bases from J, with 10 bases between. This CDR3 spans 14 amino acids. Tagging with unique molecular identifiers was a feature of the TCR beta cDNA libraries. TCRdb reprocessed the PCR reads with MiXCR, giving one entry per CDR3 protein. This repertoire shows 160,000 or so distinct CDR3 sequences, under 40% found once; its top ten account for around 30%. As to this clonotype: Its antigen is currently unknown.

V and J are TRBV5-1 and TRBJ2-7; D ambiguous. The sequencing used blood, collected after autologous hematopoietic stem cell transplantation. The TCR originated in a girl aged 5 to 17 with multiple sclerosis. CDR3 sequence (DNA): TGCGCCAGCAGCTTGCGGCAGGCCACCTACGAGCAGTACTTC. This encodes CASSLRQATYEQYF.